Sequencing of this TCR beta chain was carried out in a study of cytomegalovirus exposure and HLA in healthy donors. Details on this clone: No antigen is known for it.

Measured with immunoSEQ multiplex PCR; TCRdb has only the in-frame clones, and not every one. Among approximately 88,000 clones listed, more than 70% were seen once. CDR1 SGHVS and CDR2 FNYEAQ come from the germline V gene. The V gene lost 1 base and the J gene lost 0 bases, with 10 bases spanning the gap. This CDR3 contains 16 residues. Study-wide results and caveats: While the bulk of TCR sequences proved rare, some public TCRs turned up in many donors. A few CMV-associated chains were confirmed in vitro to be specific for CMV antigens.

The chain couples TRBV7-6 to TRBJ2-1; D is possibly TRBD2 (5 bases). What was sequenced was PBMCs. The clonotype comes from a young woman in good health and CMV-seropositive. The CDR3 DNA follows: TGTGCCAGCAGCTTAGTCCGGGGAGACTCCTACAATGAGCAGTTCTTC. This translates into CASSLVRGDSYNEQFF. Filled out from reference TRBV7-6 and TRBJ2-1, the complete variable domain reads GAGVSQSPRYKVTKRGQDVALRCDPISGHVSLYWYRQALGQGPEFLTYFNYEAQQDKSGLPNDRFSAERPEGSISTLTIQRTEQRDSAMYRCASSLVRGDSYNEQFFGPGTRLTVL.